The rows below give T cell receptor beta chains drawn from one sample of a study of shared clonotypes between healthy human individuals. TCRdb's copy holds only in-frame clones and misses some; the assay was immunoSEQ multiplex PCR. The sample includes about 1.5 million clones, approximately 98% of them seen just once. The sample taken for sequencing was naive CD4+ T cells sorted from blood. The receptors shown here come from a man aged 30 to 39 in good health. CDR3s include the opening cysteine and the closing phenylalanine or tryptophan. The D gene is left open where the match is weak. A row's size may be missing; if present it is once, few, many or a size class.

D gene	CDR3 length	J gene	clone size	V gene	CDR3 DNA	CDR3 protein
TRBD2	17	TRBJ2-1	.	TRBV9	TGTGCCAGCAGCGTAGCAGCGGGGGTGAGCTCCTACAATGAGCAGTTCTTC	CASSVAAGVSSYNEQFF
.	17	TRBJ2-6	.	TRBV2	TGTGCCAGCAGTTTCCGCTTCAGATTTTCTGGGGCCAACGTCCTGACTTTC	CASSFRFRFSGANVLTF
TRBD2	16	TRBJ2-1	.	TRBV7-3	TGTGCCAGCAGCTTAAACGCCGGACTAGCGGGAGGTCAGCAGTTCTTC	CASSLNAGLAGGQQFF
TRBD1	18	TRBJ2-2	.	TRBV5-5	TGTGCCAGCACCCCCCAGACAGGGACCCCGAAGAACACCGGGGAGCTGTTTTTT	CASTPQTGTPKNTGELFF
TRBD2	14	TRBJ2-7	.	TRBV7-6	TGTGCCAGCAGCCCACTAGCGGGAGAAAGCGAGCAGTACTTC	CASSPLAGESEQYF
.	14	TRBJ1-5	.	TRBV7-2	TGTGCCAGCAGCTTAAGTCTACCGGATCAGCCCCAGCATTTT	CASSLSLPDQPQHF
.	14	TRBJ2-7	.	TRBV4-3	TGCGCCAGCAGCCAAGATTTAGGGCGTTACGAGCAGTACTTC	CASSQDLGRYEQYF
.	16	TRBJ2-2	.	TRBV15	TGTGCCACCAGCAGTCTCGGACAACCGAACACCGGGGAGCTGTTTTTT	CATSSLGQPNTGELFF
TRBD1	16	TRBJ1-2	.	TRBV5-1	TGCGCCAGCAGCTTGGCCGTCGGACAGGGGCGAAATGGCTACACCTTC	CASSLAVGQGRNGYTF
.	14	TRBJ2-1	.	TRBV18	TGTGCCAGCTCACCTACCGGGTCCAGCTATGAGCAGTTCTTC	CASSPTGSSYEQFF
.	13	TRBJ1-2	.	TRBV7-9	TGTGCCAGCAGCCCCTCCGTGGGGGGTGGCTACACCTTC	CASSPSVGGGYTF
.	15	TRBJ1-3	.	TRBV6-6	TGTGCCAGCAGTTATAGGTTCGACTCTGGAAACACCATATATTTT	CASSYRFDSGNTIYF
TRBD1	15	TRBJ2-7	.	TRBV9	TGTGCCAGCAGCGTAGAGGGACAGGGTAGCCACGAGCAGTACTTC	CASSVEGQGSHEQYF
.	15	TRBJ2-2	.	TRBV2	TGTGCCAGCAGAATCACAGGGACGAACACCGGGGAGCTGTTTTTT	CASRITGTNTGELFF
TRBD2	14	TRBJ2-7	.	TRBV6-1	TGTGCCAGCACCCTCCTAGCGGGTAGCTACGAGCAGTACTTC	CASTLLAGSYEQYF
.	18	TRBJ2-1	.	TRBV15	TGTGCCACCAGCAGAGGTCTGAAAGCCGGGGCCATCTACAATGAGCAGTTCTTC	CATSRGLKAGAIYNEQFF
.	13	TRBJ2-5	.	TRBV30	TGTGCCCGATCCCTGGGGCTTTGGGAGACCCAGTACTTC	CARSLGLWETQYF
TRBD2	16	TRBJ2-3	.	TRBV28	TGTGCCAGCAGTGTCGGGACTAGCGGTTTCACAGATACGCAGTATTTT	CASSVGTSGFTDTQYF
.	12	TRBJ2-2	once	TRBV14	TGTGCCAGCAGCTCCTCACCCGGGGAGCTGTTTTTT	CASSSSPGELFF
TRBD1	14	TRBJ2-7	.	TRBV9	TGTGCCAGCAGCCACGGACAGGGCTCCTACGAGCAGTACTTC	CASSHGQGSYEQYF
.	16	TRBJ2-6	.	TRBV30	TGTGCCTGGAGCCGAACCGGGAACTCTGGGGCCAACGTCCTGACTTTC	CAWSRTGNSGANVLTF
.	12	TRBJ2-2	.	TRBV10-2	TGCGCCAGCACCCAGGGGACCGGGGAGCTGTTTTTT	CASTQGTGELFF
TRBD1	12	TRBJ2-7	.	TRBV2	TGTGCCAGCAGGGCAGACAGGGGCGAGCAGTACTTC	CASRADRGEQYF
.	15	TRBJ2-3	.	TRBV7-9	TGTGCCAGCAGCTCACCATCGCAGAGCACAGATACGCAGTATTTT	CASSSPSQSTDTQYF
.	14	TRBJ2-7	.	TRBV25-1	TGTGCCAGCAGTGGTTTAGCTTCTTCCTACGAGCAGTACTTC	CASSGLASSYEQYF
.	15	TRBJ2-2	.	TRBV9	TGTGCCAGCAGCGTAGTCCAGGGTGATACCGGGGAGCTGTTTTTT	CASSVVQGDTGELFF
TRBD1	15	TRBJ2-3	.	TRBV6-5	TGTGCCAGCAGCATGACAGGGGGTGACACAGATACGCAGTATTTT	CASSMTGGDTDTQYF
.	15	TRBJ2-7	.	TRBV9	TGTGCCAGCAGAGACGGGACCGTGAACCACTACGAGCAGTACTTC	CASRDGTVNHYEQYF
TRBD1	14	TRBJ1-2	.	TRBV10-3	TGTGCCATTTGGAGGACAGGGGGCAAGGTTGGCTACACCTTC	CAIWRTGGKVGYTF
.	14	TRBJ2-1	.	TRBV7-2	TGTGCCAGCAGCTTAGACTCGGGATACAATGAGCAGTTCTTC	CASSLDSGYNEQFF
.	14	TRBJ2-2	.	TRBV27	TGTGCCAGCAGAGGGAACTATAACACCGGGGAGCTGTTTTTT	CASRGNYNTGELFF
TRBD2	15	TRBJ2-3	once	TRBV7-7	TGTGCTAGCAGCAAGGGACTAGCTGGCACAGATACGCAGTATTTT	CASSKGLAGTDTQYF
TRBD1	13	TRBJ2-2	.	TRBV6-1	TGTGCCGGAAGGGGGCTCAACACCGGGGAGCTGTTTTTT	CAGRGLNTGELFF
.	15	TRBJ1-5	.	TRBV19	TGTGCCAGTAATTCGCGTGAGACGTTCAATCAGCCCCAGCATTTT	CASNSRETFNQPQHF
.	14	TRBJ2-7	.	TRBV27	TGTGCCAGCAGTCGCCGCGTCCCGAACTACGAGCAGTACTTC	CASSRRVPNYEQYF
.	12	TRBJ1-5	.	TRBV6-6	TGTGCCAGCAGTTATTTGGATCAGCCCCAGCATTTT	CASSYLDQPQHF